The clone carrying this TCR beta chain has a handful of counts. Different DNA sequences within this sample yield the same CDR3. The data were produced by immunoSEQ multiplex PCR, yet TCRdb's version contains in-frame clones alone and is incomplete. The sample has under 1,100,000 clones; about 76% are singletons. Trimming at V came to 3 bases and at J to 7 bases, leaving 2 bases not matched to a gene. This CDR3 contains 14 residues. Per the germline V gene, CDR1 is LNHDA and CDR2 is SQIVND (reference sequence). This specimen belongs to a study of shared clonotypes between healthy human individuals. The source material was memory CD4+ T cells sorted from blood. Subset: CD45RA-negative fraction. This TCR came from a man aged 18 to 35 in good health. The chain recombines TRBV19 with TRBJ1-4; the match to TRBD1 covers 10 bases. The CDR3 region is CASSIGTGVEKLFF. CDR3 sequence (DNA): TGTGCCAGTAGTATTGGGACAGGGGTTGAAAAACTGTTTTTT.